These 30 T cell receptor beta chains originate from one sample sequenced in a study of blood T cell repertoires in COVID-19 (dated by TCRdb to the early 2020s). Libraries came from the immunoSEQ multiplex PCR assay. The source is immuneACCESS, and TCRdb retained only in-frame sequences with V and J called. Part of the clones is not carried over; for the studies checked, unresolved V genes explain less than half of this, and the remainder is unexplained. Within this sample are 390,000 or so clones, with roughly 88% of them counted one time only. The ten most abundant clones make up almost 1.5% of the sample. The material sequenced was peripheral blood. These TCRs come from a young woman with active or convalescent COVID-19.

The rearrangement links TRBV12-3 or TRBV12-4 to TRBJ2-3, with no clear D. V was clipped by 0 bases and J by 7 bases, with 5 bases between them. The CDR3 is 12 residues long. CDR3 loop: CASSLASYTQYF. In DNA form, the CDR3 reads TGTGCCAGCAGTTTAGCGTCTTATACGCAGTATTTT.

This chain joins TRBV2 and TRBJ1-6; 8 positions match TRBD1. There are 16 residues in the CDR3. V was pared by 1 base and J by 9 bases, with 8 bases of the junction left unmatched. Germline CDR1 is SNHLY and CDR2 is FYNNEI. Here the CDR3 DNA reads TGTGCCAGCAGTGAAGAGGGGGACAGGTCCCTTTCACCCCTCCACTTT. Amino acids: CASSEEGDRSLSPLHF.

This chain links TRBV29-1 with TRBJ1-2; possibly TRBD1 for D (6 bases). There are 12 residues in the CDR3. CDR1 SQVTM and CDR2 ANQGSEA come from the germline V gene. V was trimmed by 6 bases and J by 0 bases, leaving 8 bases between them. The CDR3 DNA reads TGCAGCGTCACAGGGACTAACTATGGCTACACCTTC. It yields the protein CSVTGTNYGYTF. Filled out from reference TRBV29-1 and TRBJ1-2, the complete variable domain reads SAVISQKPSRDICQRGTSLTIQCQVDSQVTMMFWYRQQPGQSLTLIATANQGSEATYESGFVIDKFPISRPNLTFSTLTVSNMSPEDSSIYLCSVTGTNYGYTFGSGTRLTVV.

This clone was seen only a few times. The chain recombines TRBV7-8 with TRBJ2-1; 9 bases fit TRBD2. Germline V gene sequence: CDR1 SGHVS, CDR2 FQNEAQ. The junction had 12 bases not matched to a gene; V was cut back by 5 bases and J by 10 bases. CDR3 length: 15 residues. CDR3 residues: CASSPPLAGKTEQFF. The CDR3 DNA reads as TGTGCCAGCAGCCCGCCGCTAGCGGGAAAGACCGAGCAGTTCTTC. Full variable domain (outside the CDR3, taken from reference TRBV7-8 and TRBJ2-1): GAGVSQSPRYKVAKRGQDVALRCDPISGHVSLFWYQQALGQGPEFLTYFQNEAQLDKSGLPSDRFFAERPEGSVSTLKIQRTQQEDSAVYLCASSPPLAGKTEQFFGPGTRLTVL.

The V gene is TRBV10-3, the J gene TRBJ1-4, with 8 positions matching TRBD1. The CDR3 has 13 amino acids. CDR1 is ENHRY, CDR2 SYGVKD, per germline. V lost 9 bases and J lost 5; bases outside the gene matches: 5. The CDR3, as DNA: TGTGCCATTTCGGACAGGGACAATGAAAAACTGTTTTTT. Translated: CAISDRDNEKLFF.

The chain joins TRBV10-3 to TRBJ1-2; TRBD1 might be the D (5 bases). Germline lookup yields CDR1 ENHRY and CDR2 SYGVKD. V lost 4 bases and J lost 2, with 8 bases in between. The CDR3 spans 13 residues. Here the CDR3 reads CAISVDRNYGYTF. The CDR3 DNA reads TGTGCCATCAGTGTCGACAGAAACTATGGCTACACCTTC.

This clone occurred once. The rearrangement uses TRBV13 and TRBJ1-1; D is possibly TRBD1 (5 bases). The CDR3 sequence is 13 residues long. V was shortened by 5 bases and J by 0 bases, with 7 bases between the two germline ends. The germline CDR1 and CDR2 sequences are PRHDT and FYEKMQ (reference sequence). CDR3 DNA: TGTGCCAGCAGCGACAGAATGAACACTGAAGCTTTCTTT. Translated, it gives CASSDRMNTEAFF.

The chain is built from TRBV7-6 and TRBJ2-1; D is undetermined. The V and J ends lost 5 bases and 10 bases respectively, with 9 bases between them. This CDR3 is 11 amino acids long. Germline V gene sequence: CDR1 SGHVS, CDR2 FNYEAQ. In DNA, the CDR3 is TGTGCCAGCAGCCAAAAAGCGGAGCAGTTCTTC. Residues: CASSQKAEQFF. The full variable domain, completed using reference TRBV7-6 and TRBJ2-1, is GAGVSQSPRYKVTKRGQDVALRCDPISGHVSLYWYRQALGQGPEFLTYFNYEAQQDKSGLPNDRFSAERPEGSISTLTIQRTEQRDSAMYRCASSQKAEQFFGPGTRLTVL.

The chain combines TRBV6-5 with TRBJ1-2; TRBD1 aligns across 10 bases. Trimming took 8 bases from V and 4 from J; bases not matched to a gene: 10. The CDR3 runs 15 residues. The germline V gene encodes CDR1 MNHEY and CDR2 SVGAGI. CDR3 in DNA: TGTGCCAGCCGCACCCTGACAGGGGGCATCTATGGCTACACCTTC. It is translated as CASRTLTGGIYGYTF.

The chain links TRBV5-6 to TRBJ1-5; 11 bases line up with TRBD1. This CDR3 region has 13 residues. Germline V CDR1 and CDR2: SGHDT, YYEEEE. The ends lost 3 bases at V and 15 bases at J; junction bases unmatched: 8. CDR3 bases: TGTGCCAGCAGCTGGACAGGGGGCTCAGGGTTGCATTTT. It translates to CASSWTGGSGLHF.

The chain is built from TRBV23-1 and TRBJ2-5; 10 bases are shared with TRBD1. TRBV23-1 falls under the ORF class, with uncertain function. The CDR3 has 13 amino acids. V lost 11 bases, J lost 5 bases, and 8 bases stayed unmatched. CDR3 protein: CAVRDRGSETQYF. CDR3 nucleotides: TGCGCCGTCCGGGACAGGGGATCCGAGACCCAGTACTTC.

J is TRBJ1-5 and V is TRBV30; weak D call: TRBD1 (5 bases). There are 13 residues in the CDR3. Germline loops: CDR1 GTSNPN, CDR2 SVGIG (reference sequence). Trimming removed 2 bases from V and 2 bases from J, with 7 bases in between. This CDR3 reads CAWSKQGNQPQHF. DNA for the CDR3: TGTGCCTGGAGTAAACAGGGCAATCAGCCCCAGCATTTT.

CDR3: CSVEERYRDRGIGSYGYTF. CDR3 DNA sequence: TGCAGCGTTGAAGAACGGTATCGGGACAGGGGGATCGGCAGCTATGGCTACACCTTC. V is TRBV29-1 and J is TRBJ1-2, with 11 bases fitting TRBD1. The J segment lost 4 bases and the V segment lost 0 bases, leaving 16 bases of the junction unmatched. The CDR3 extends over 19 amino acids. Germline CDR1 is SQVTM and CDR2 is ANQGSEA.

This clone was seen a few times. The rearrangement uses TRBV25-1 and TRBJ1-2; a weak D match, TRBD1 (5 bases). The CDR3 covers 13 residues. V lost 2 bases to trimming and J lost 4 bases, with 8 bases between them. The germline CDR1 and CDR2 sequences are MGHDK and SYGVNS. CDR3 sequence reads: CASSERGGYGYTF. The CDR3, as DNA: TGTGCCAGCAGTGAACGGGGGGGCTATGGCTACACCTTC.

This rearrangement joins TRBV30 to TRBJ1-1; a weak D match, TRBD1 (5 bases). Trimming took 4 bases from V and 2 from J, leaving 14 bases between them. CDR3 size: 14 residues. Germline V lookup: CDR1 GTSNPN, CDR2 SVGIG (reference sequence). CDR3 residues: CAWKFRGFNTEAFF. The CDR3 DNA follows: TGTGCCTGGAAGTTTCGGGGGTTTAACACTGAAGCTTTCTTT.

The V and J genes are TRBV5-6 and TRBJ1-6; 8 bases align to TRBD1. Germline CDR1 is SGHDT and CDR2 is YYEEEE. The CDR3 loop spans 15 amino acids. With V trimmed by 0 bases and J by 7 bases, 3 bases remained unmatched. In nucleotides, the CDR3 is TGTGCCAGCAGCTTGGGGCAGGGGGCGAATTCACCCCTCCACTTT. This translates into CASSLGQGANSPLHF.

The chain has TRBV9 and TRBJ2-7; TRBD2 agrees at 7 bases. The trim removed 7 bases at V and 0 bases at J, leaving 4 bases unmatched. The CDR3 has 13 amino acids. Germline CDR1 SGDLS, CDR2 YYNGEE. The CDR3 reads CASEGLYSYEQYF. As DNA, the CDR3 is TGTGCCAGCGAGGGACTATACTCCTACGAGCAGTACTTC.

Note on this clone: Other DNA sequences of this sample code for an identical CDR3. The V call is TRBV6-5, the J call TRBJ2-1; TRBD2 matches at 7 bases. Germline values: CDR1 MNHEY, CDR2 SVGAGI. This CDR3 spans 14 amino acids. Trimming removed 0 bases from V and 7 bases from J; junction bases left unmatched: 3. As DNA, the CDR3 is TGTGCCAGCAGTTACTCCGGCGGGGGAAATGAGCAGTTCTTC. Translated, it gives CASSYSGGGNEQFF.

The J gene is TRBJ2-1, the V gene TRBV5-1, with 10 bases fitting TRBD2. The CDR3 length is 18 residues. The germline V gene has CDR1 SGHRS and CDR2 YFSETQ. The ends lost 4 bases at V and 0 bases at J; junction bases unmatched: 10. The CDR3 spells CASSPWLAGASSYNEQFF. The CDR3, as DNA: TGCGCCAGCAGCCCGTGGCTAGCGGGGGCAAGCTCCTACAATGAGCAGTTCTTC. Full variable domain (missing parts from reference TRBV5-1 and TRBJ2-1): KAGVTQTPRYLIKTRGQQVTLSCSPISGHRSVSWYQQTPGQGLQFLFEYFSETQRNKGNFPGRFSGRQFSNSRSEMNVSTLELGDSALYLCASSPWLAGASSYNEQFFGPGTRLTVL.

The chain is built from TRBV3-1 (or the pseudogene TRBV3-2) and TRBJ2-7; 10 positions match TRBD1. The germline gives CDR1 LGHDT, CDR2 YNNKEL (reference sequence). With V trimmed by 6 bases and J by 6 bases, 8 bases remained unmatched. The CDR3 length is 14 residues. This CDR3 reads CASRLEGTGAEQYF. The CDR3 DNA follows: TGTGCCAGCAGGCTAGAAGGGACAGGGGCCGAGCAGTACTTC.

The V gene is TRBV6-5, the J gene TRBJ1-4; no reliable D call. The V end was cut by 6 bases, the J end by 7 bases, with 15 bases between. The CDR3 runs to 14 residues. CDR1 and CDR2 (germline): MNHEY, SVGAGI. Here the CDR3 reads CASSASNGIEKLFF. The CDR3 DNA is TGTGCCAGCAGCGCCAGCAACGGGATTGAAAAACTGTTTTTT.

The CDR3 loop reads CASSTWGSGSTEAFF. CDR3 DNA: TGCGCCAGCAGCACCTGGGGCTCGGGTTCTACTGAAGCTTTCTTT. This chain connects TRBV5-1 to TRBJ1-1, with D tentatively TRBD1 (5 bases). The CDR3 runs to 15 residues. Germline CDR1 reads SGHRS; CDR2 reads YFSETQ. V was clipped by 4 bases and J by 5 bases, with 18 bases between them.

The chain links TRBV21-1 to TRBJ1-2. TRBV21-1 represents a pseudogene. The CDR3 totals 16 residues. The CDR3 protein is CASSSLWGGRYYGYTF. The CDR3, as DNA: TGTGCCAGCAGCTCCCTCTGGGGGGGGCGCTACTATGGCTACACCTTC.

The chain carries TRBV4-1 and TRBJ1-2; TRBD1 is a possible D gene (6 bases). Trimming stripped 1 base from V and 10 bases from J, with 16 bases between. The CDR3 covers 14 residues. CDR1 and CDR2 from the germline V gene are MGHRA and YSYEKL. CDR3 DNA: TGCGCCAGCAGCCAAGGGGTAGGGACAATGTCCTACACCTTC. Encoded protein: CASSQGVGTMSYTF.

J is TRBJ1-1 and V is TRBV7-6; D uncertain. Germline CDR1 SGHVS, CDR2 FNYEAQ. The CDR3 covers 13 residues. The V and J ends lost 5 bases and 0 bases respectively, with 7 bases between them. This CDR3 is CASSAQMNTEAFF. The CDR3 DNA reads TGTGCCAGCAGCGCCCAGATGAACACTGAAGCTTTCTTT.

V is TRBV7-9 and J is TRBJ1-4; possibly TRBD1 for D (6 bases). Germline CDR1 reads SEHNR; CDR2 reads FQNEAQ (reference sequence). The CDR3 is made up of 11 amino acids. Trimming removed 6 bases from V and 8 bases from J, with 7 bases in between. The CDR3 region has the DNA TGTGCCAGCAGTACAGGGGAAAAACTGTTTTTT. It specifies CASSTGEKLFF.

The chain links TRBV13 to TRBJ2-4, with TRBD1 matching over 7 bases. The CDR3 has 17 residues. The germline V gene has CDR1 PRHDT and CDR2 FYEKMQ (reference sequence). With 2 bases clipped from V and 2 bases from J, the junction kept 9 bases outside the gene matches. The CDR3 sequence: CASSLRRTGSSKNIQYF. The CDR3 nucleotides read TGTGCCAGCAGCTTAAGACGGACAGGAAGCTCCAAAAACATTCAGTACTTC.

V and J are TRBV9 and TRBJ2-2, with 12 bases matching TRBD2. The CDR3 runs to 16 residues. Germline V gene data show CDR1 as SGDLS and CDR2 as YYNGEE. The ends lost 4 bases at V and 8 bases at J; junction bases unmatched: 9. The CDR3 nucleotides read TGTGCCAGCAGCTCCCGATCCGGGACTAGCGGGGGGGAGCTGTTTTTT. It encodes CASSSRSGTSGGELFF.

The CDR3 loop reads CASSVTTNTEAFF. The DNA of the CDR3 is TGTGCCAGCAGTGTTACCACAAACACTGAAGCTTTCTTT. This sequence joins TRBV2 and TRBJ1-1; D remains unclear. Looked up from germline, CDR1 is SNHLY and CDR2 is FYNNEI. The CDR3 covers 13 residues. Trimming removed 4 bases at V and 2 bases at J, with 8 bases between.

The chain carries TRBV11-1 and TRBJ1-2; 9 bases fit TRBD1. Trimming at V came to 5 bases and at J to 8 bases, leaving 3 bases not matched to a gene. Germline V gene data show CDR1 as SGHAT and CDR2 as FQDESV (reference sequence). The CDR3 loop spans 12 amino acids. The CDR3 loop reads CASSQGQGGYTF. As DNA, the CDR3 is TGTGCCAGCAGCCAGGGACAGGGAGGCTACACCTTC.